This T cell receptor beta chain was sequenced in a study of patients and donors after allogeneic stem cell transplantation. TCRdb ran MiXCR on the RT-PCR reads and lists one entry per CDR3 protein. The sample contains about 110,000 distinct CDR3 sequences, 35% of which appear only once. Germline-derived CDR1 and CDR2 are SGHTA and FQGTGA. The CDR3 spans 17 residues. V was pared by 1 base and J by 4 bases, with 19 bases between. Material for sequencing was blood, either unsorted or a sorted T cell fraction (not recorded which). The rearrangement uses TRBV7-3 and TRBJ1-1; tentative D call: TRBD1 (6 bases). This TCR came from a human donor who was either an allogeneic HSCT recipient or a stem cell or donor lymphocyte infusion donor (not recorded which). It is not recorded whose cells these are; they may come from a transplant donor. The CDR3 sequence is CASSLKGEGRGGTEAFF. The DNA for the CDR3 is TGTGCCAGCAGCTTAAAAGGGGAGGGCAGGGGTGGCACTGAAGCTTTCTTT.